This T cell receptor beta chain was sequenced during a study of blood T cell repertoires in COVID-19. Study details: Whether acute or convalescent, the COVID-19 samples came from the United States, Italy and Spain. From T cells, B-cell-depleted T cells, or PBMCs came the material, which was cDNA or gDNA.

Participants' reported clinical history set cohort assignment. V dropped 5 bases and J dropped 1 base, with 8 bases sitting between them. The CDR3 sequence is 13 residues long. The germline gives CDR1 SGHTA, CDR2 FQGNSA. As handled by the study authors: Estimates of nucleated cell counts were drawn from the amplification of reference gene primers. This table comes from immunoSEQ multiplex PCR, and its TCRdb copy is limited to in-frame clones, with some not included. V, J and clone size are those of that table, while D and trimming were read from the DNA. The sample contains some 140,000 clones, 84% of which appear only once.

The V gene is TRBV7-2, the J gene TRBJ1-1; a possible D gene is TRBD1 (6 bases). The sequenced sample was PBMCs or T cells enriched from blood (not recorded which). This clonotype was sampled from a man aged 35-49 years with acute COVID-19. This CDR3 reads CASSLDRNTEAFF. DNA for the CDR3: TGTGCCAGCAGCCTGGACAGGAACACTGAAGCTTTCTTT.